These 20 T cell receptor beta chains came from one sample sequenced in a study of T cell repertoires in aging, cancer and after chemotherapy. The template was genomic DNA from peripheral blood, not RNA. TRB rearrangements spanning V, D and J were amplified using mixed TRB-A/B primers. TCRdb used MiXCR to reprocess the multiplex PCR reads, holding one entry per CDR3 protein. The table lists 7,500 to 8,500 distinct CDR3 sequences, less than 35% of them singletons. The specimen was blood. Every receptor here comes from a human donor in good health.

The chain is built from TRBV5-3 and TRBJ2-1; TRBD2 aligns across 8 bases. TRBV5-3 counts as an open reading frame of uncertain function. Germline trimming cut 0 bases from V and 4 bases from J; bases unmatched to any gene: 0. This CDR3 is built from 14 residues. The CDR3 loop is CARSLAGGYNEQFF. The CDR3 DNA sequence: TGTGCCAGAAGCTTGGCGGGGGGGTACAATGAGCAGTTCTTC.

V is TRBV28 and J is TRBJ1-2, with D perhaps TRBD1 (5 bases). Trimming removed 6 bases from V and 6 bases from J, with 14 bases in between. The germline CDR1 and CDR2 sequences are MDHEN and SYDVKM. The length of the CDR3 is 13 residues. The CDR3 coding sequence is TGTGCCAGCAGGCCCGGGACCCCTGATGGCTACACCTTC. As protein: CASRPGTPDGYTF.

The V gene is TRBV14, the J gene TRBJ1-2, with 10 bases matching TRBD1. Germline V gene data show CDR1 as SGHDN and CDR2 as FVKESK. The CDR3 spans 17 residues. Trimming removed 0 bases from V and 2 bases from J; junction bases left unmatched: 6. This chain's CDR3 is CASSQERLGQGNYGYTF. The CDR3 DNA is TGTGCCAGCAGCCAAGAGCGGTTGGGACAGGGGAACTATGGCTACACCTTC.

There are a few counts of this clonotype. The chain is built from TRBV24-1 and TRBJ2-3; TRBD1 might be the D (6 bases). CDR1 is KGHDR, CDR2 SFDVKD, per germline. This CDR3 has 13 amino acids. Deletions cut 7 bases from V and 1 base from J, with 8 bases between. CDR3 nucleotide sequence: TGTGCCACCAGGGCAGGGGGCACAGATACGCAGTATTTT. This gives the protein CATRAGGTDTQYF.

The chain joins TRBV7-9 to TRBJ2-7; D call uncertain. V was clipped by 4 bases and J by 6 bases, with 13 bases between them. The CDR3 is 13 residues long. Germline V gene data show CDR1 as SEHNR and CDR2 as FQNEAQ (reference sequence). The CDR3 spells CASSSDGDVEQYF. The CDR3 DNA follows: TGTGCCAGCAGCTCGGACGGCGACGTCGAGCAGTACTTC. The complete variable domain, with remaining parts taken from reference TRBV7-9 and TRBJ2-7, reads DTGVSQNPRHKITKRGQNVTFRCDPISEHNRLYWYRQTLGQGPEFLTYFQNEAQLEKSRLLSDRFSAERPKGSFSTLEIQRTEQGDSAMYLCASSSDGDVEQYFGPGTRLTVT.

There are a few counts of this clonotype. The chain links TRBV30 to TRBJ1-2; D perhaps matches TRBD1 (5 bases). The CDR3 is made up of 13 amino acids. Germline assignment: CDR1 GTSNPN and CDR2 SVGIG (reference sequence). Trimming stripped 3 bases from V and 0 bases from J, with 8 bases between. The CDR3 spells CAWSTGTNYGYTF. Here the CDR3 DNA reads TGTGCCTGGAGCACAGGTACTAACTATGGCTACACCTTC.

This clonotype was recorded a few times. The V and J genes are TRBV12-3 or TRBV12-4 and TRBJ1-3; 8 positions match TRBD1. V lost 6 bases, J lost 1 base, and 2 bases stayed unmatched. The CDR3 consists of 14 residues. CDR3 sequence (DNA): TGTGCCAGCAGCAGACAGGGGTCTGGAAACACCATATATTTT. Translation gives CASSRQGSGNTIYF.

This clonotype was found a few times. The chain combines TRBV6-5 with TRBJ2-4; D is possibly TRBD1 or TRBD2 (5 bases each). The CDR3 loop spans 15 amino acids. Deletions cut 5 bases from V and 8 bases from J, with 19 bases between. Germline-derived CDR1 and CDR2 are MNHEY and SVGAGI. CDR3 nucleotides: TGTGCCAGCAGTCGAGAGGGGAGATCGCAGGACATTCAGTACTTC. Protein sequence: CASSREGRSQDIQYF.

This clonotype is termed medium-sized. The chain couples TRBV6-2 or TRBV6-3 to TRBJ2-7; 12 bases align to TRBD2. The ends lost 8 bases at V and 3 bases at J; junction bases unmatched: 2. This CDR3 spans 13 amino acids. Germline CDR1 and CDR2: MNHEY and SVGEGT. CDR3 nucleotides: TGTGCCAGCTCGGGACTAGCGGGCTACGAGCAGTACTTC. Translated: CASSGLAGYEQYF.

V is TRBV30 and J is TRBJ1-6; 8 bases match TRBD1. The germline CDR1 and CDR2 sequences are GTSNPN and SVGIG (reference sequence). This CDR3 region has 14 residues. With V trimmed by 1 base and J by 5 bases, 1 base remained unmatched. The CDR3 is CAWSAGQDNSPLHF. Written as DNA, the CDR3 is TGTGCCTGGAGTGCGGGACAGGATAATTCACCCCTCCACTTT.

The genes are TRBV6-5 and TRBJ2-7; 10 bases are shared with TRBD1. CDR3 size: 16 residues. Germline V lookup: CDR1 MNHEY, CDR2 SVGAGI. V trimming: 6 bases; J trimming: 6 bases; junction bases outside the gene matches: 14. In DNA, the CDR3 is TGTGCCAGCAGGAAGAAGGCCGGGACAGGGGTTTCCGAGCAGTACTTC. This translates into CASRKKAGTGVSEQYF.

V gene TRBV10-2 combines with J gene TRBJ1-1; a possible D gene is TRBD1 (5 bases). The germline V and J ends were trimmed by 3 bases and 1 base, with 6 bases remaining between them. The CDR3 is 13 amino acids. Germline CDR1 reads WSHSY; CDR2 reads SAAADI. DNA for the CDR3: TGCGCCAGCAGTGACAGGGAGAACACTGAAGCTTTCTTT. Its translation: CASSDRENTEAFF.

This clonotype was picked up a small number of times. Because the CDR3's place on the DNA is in doubt, the DNA is left out and the CDR3 is given as listed by TCRdb. The CDR3 reads CISVPEAKPGPTSYNSPLHF. The chain joins TRBV7-5 to TRBJ1-6. TRBV7-5 constitutes a pseudogene. The CDR3 length is 20 residues, termini included.

This clonotype was seen only once. The chain couples TRBV4-3 to TRBJ1-5; the D gene is possibly TRBD1 (6 bases). Trimming removed 4 bases at V and 0 bases at J, with 13 bases between. The CDR3 runs 16 residues. CDR1 and CDR2 from the germline V gene are LGHNA and YSLEER. For the CDR3, the DNA is TGCGCCAGCAGCCCCGACTTAGGGGGTAGCAATCAGCCCCAGCATTTT. Translated: CASSPDLGGSNQPQHF.

This chain connects TRBV12-3 or TRBV12-4 to TRBJ2-1; 9 bases fit TRBD2. V shed 3 bases and J 4 bases; nucleotides not matched to a gene: 4. The CDR3 contains 15 residues. The CDR3 here is CASSFPSGEYNEQFF. The CDR3 DNA sequence: TGTGCCAGCAGTTTTCCTAGCGGGGAGTACAATGAGCAGTTCTTC.

The chain joins TRBV7-6 to TRBJ2-7; 10 bases agree with TRBD1. The junction had 14 bases not matched to a gene; V was cut back by 5 bases and J by 1 base. The CDR3 extends over 18 amino acids. The germline CDR1 and CDR2 sequences are SGHVS and FNYEAQ. CDR3: CASSLRTGGRLRSYEQYF. The DNA for the CDR3 is TGTGCCAGCAGCCTTCGGACAGGGGGTCGGCTGCGATCCTACGAGCAGTACTTC. Using reference TRBV7-6 and TRBJ2-7 for the parts outside the CDR3, the full variable domain is GAGVSQSPRYKVTKRGQDVALRCDPISGHVSLYWYRQALGQGPEFLTYFNYEAQQDKSGLPNDRFSAERPEGSISTLTIQRTEQRDSAMYRCASSLRTGGRLRSYEQYFGPGTRLTVT.

This clonotype was counted a few times. The chain employs TRBV19 and TRBJ2-2; 9 bases map to TRBD1. CDR1 and CDR2 from the germline V gene are LNHDA and SQIVND (reference sequence). J lost 4 bases, V lost 4 bases, and 10 bases had no gene match. This CDR3 region has 17 residues. CDR3 protein: CASSTPGQGRSTGELFF. The CDR3 DNA follows: TGTGCCAGTAGTACCCCAGGACAGGGGAGGAGCACCGGGGAGCTGTTTTTT.

This clonotype was picked up a small number of times. The chain combines TRBV6-1 with TRBJ2-3; D may be TRBD1 (6 bases). The CDR3 totals 13 residues. CDR1 is MNHNS and CDR2 is SASEGT in the germline V gene. Trimming removed 10 bases at V and 4 bases at J, with 15 bases between. CDR3 sequence reads: CATNRERSDTQYF. Written as DNA, the CDR3 is TGTGCCACAAACAGGGAGCGATCAGATACGCAGTATTTT.

This clonotype was recorded once. The chain uses TRBV18 and TRBJ2-6; D may correspond to TRBD1 or TRBD2 (6 bases each). The V end was cut by 5 bases, the J end by 14 bases, with 22 bases between. CDR3 length: 15 residues. The germline gives CDR1 KGHSH, CDR2 LQKENI. The DNA for the CDR3 is TGTGCCAGCTCATCCATGACAAGGGGGGCAGACTTCCTGACTTTC. Protein: CASSSMTRGADFLTF.

This chain uses TRBV6-5 with TRBJ1-5; the D is unclear. The CDR3 is made up of 15 amino acids. Germline CDR1 MNHEY, CDR2 SVGAGI. V dropped 5 bases and J dropped 0 bases, with 11 bases sitting between them. CDR3 in amino acids: CASSEVGSSNQPQHF. The CDR3 DNA reads as TGTGCCAGCAGTGAAGTCGGCAGTAGCAATCAGCCCCAGCATTTT.